The sequence of this TCR beta chain was determined in a study of cytomegalovirus exposure and HLA in healthy donors. General study results and limits: Analysis performed later showed TCR beta chains linked to HLA being more clonally expanded than equally common others.

Of note for this clone: Its cognate antigen is unknown.

Germline V gene lookup returns CDR1 MNHEY and CDR2 SVGAGI. J gave up 5 bases and V 1 base, and 8 bases lay outside the gene matches. CDR3 length: 16 amino acids. PCR amplification relied on 60 Vbeta primers (plus 13 Jbeta primers). Assay used: immunoSEQ multiplex PCR; TCRdb lists only in-frame clones, some missing. The table records approximately 220,000 clones, 80% to 85% of them present only once. The chain recombines TRBV6-5 with TRBJ2-1; 7 bases are a match to TRBD1. This TCR was sampled from a boy under 10 years old in good health and CMV-seronegative. The sequenced sample was PBMCs. CDR3 sequence reads: CASSYLPTGSHNEQFF. The CDR3 DNA reads as TGTGCCAGCAGTTACTTACCGACAGGGTCCCACAATGAGCAGTTCTTC.